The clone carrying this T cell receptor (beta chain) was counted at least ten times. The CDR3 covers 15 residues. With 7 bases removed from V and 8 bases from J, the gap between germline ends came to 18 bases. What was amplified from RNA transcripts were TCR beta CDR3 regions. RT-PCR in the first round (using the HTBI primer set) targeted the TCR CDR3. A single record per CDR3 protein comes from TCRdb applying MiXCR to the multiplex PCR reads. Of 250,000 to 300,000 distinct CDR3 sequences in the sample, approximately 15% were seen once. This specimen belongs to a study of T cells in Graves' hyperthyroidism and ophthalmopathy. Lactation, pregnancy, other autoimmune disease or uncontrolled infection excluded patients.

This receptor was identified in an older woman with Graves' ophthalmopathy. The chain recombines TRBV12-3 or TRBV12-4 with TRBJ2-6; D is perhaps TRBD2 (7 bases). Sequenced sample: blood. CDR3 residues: CASTPGGDRTNVLTF. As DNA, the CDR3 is TGTGCCAGCACCCCGGGGGGTGACAGGACCAACGTCCTGACTTTC.